This T cell receptor beta chain was identified during a study of glioma-infiltrating T cells. Findings of the study overall: Non-neoplastic patients had below-expected tissue-blood divergence, while all gliomas exceeded expectation. CDR3 overlap between tissue and blood was very small.

TCR alpha and beta CDR3 regions were amplified from RNA using iRepertoire nested multiplex PCR. For one-step reverse transcription and amplification, roughly 95-450 ng of tissue mRNA or PBMC total RNA was used. TCRdb re-called the multiplex PCR reads through MiXCR, storing one row per CDR3 protein. The repertoire holds roughly 200,000 distinct CDR3 sequences, with around 40% as singletons. Note on this clonotype: Its antigen remains unknown. One end of the junction fails to match germline, which may point to a read error.

The sequenced material came from glioma tissue, nonneoplastic brain tissue, or PBMCs (not recorded which). The clonotype comes from a human donor with low-grade glioma or glioblastoma, undergoing nonglioma brain surgery, or in good health (not recorded which).

In DNA, the CDR3 is TGTGCCAACAGTGAATTTCAGGGGATGTACAATGAGCAGTTATTC. It encodes CANSEFQGMYNEQLF. The rearrangement links TRBV6-1 to TRBJ2-1; weak D call: TRBD1 (6 bases). Per the germline V gene, CDR1 is MNHNS and CDR2 is SASEGT. CDR3 length equals 15 residues.